The rows below give T cell receptor beta chains drawn from one sample of a study of human T cells and chemical hapten exposure. TCRdb called the RACE reads again in MiXCR, with one record for every CDR3 protein. The data show some 74,000 distinct CDR3 sequences, roughly 13% seen once. The sequences come from whole blood, collected in connection with sensitization to the hapten diphenylcyclopropenone (DPC). The receptors stem from a woman aged 45-65 years with alopecia areata. Some clones in this sample may be carry-over from other donors' samples. Each CDR3 is given with its conserved first and last residue. Fields, in order: D gene, clone size, J gene, V gene, CDR3 protein, CDR3 DNA. The D gene is left open where the match is weak. Size is stated for part of the rows, as once, few or many counts, or as a class when the clone is expanded.

>-|few|TRBJ2-1|TRBV7-3
CASSLQTQGYDEQFF
TGTGCCAGCAGCTTACAGACCCAGGGTTACGATGAGCAGTTCTTC
>-|many|TRBJ1-1|TRBV30
CAWRRPGMNTEAFF
TGTGCCTGGAGAAGACCGGGCATGAACACTGAAGCTTTCTTT
>TRBD2|many|TRBJ2-1|TRBV27
CASRLAGGFSNEQFF
TGTGCCAGCAGGTTAGCGGGAGGATTCTCCAATGAGCAGTTCTTC
>-|few|TRBJ1-2|TRBV3-1
CASSQDLGASYGYTF
TGTGCCAGCAGCCAAGATCTGGGGGCAAGCTATGGCTACACCTTC
>TRBD2|few|TRBJ2-2|TRBV11-2
CASSPGTSTGELFF
TGTGCCAGCAGCCCCGGGACTAGCACCGGGGAGCTGTTTTTT
>-|-|TRBJ1-5|TRBV6-2/TRBV6-3
CASSYSATGGWQPQHF
TGTGCCAGCAGTTACTCTGCGACAGGCGGTTGGCAGCCCCAGCATTTT
>-|-|TRBJ2-7|TRBV11-2
CASSADRFSYEQYF
TGTGCCAGCAGCGCAGACAGGTTTTCCTACGAGCAGTACTTC
>-|many|TRBJ2-7|TRBV20-1
CSAKPPGHQIYEQYF
TGCAGTGCTAAACCACCGGGACACCAGATTTACGAGCAGTACTTC
>TRBD2|-|TRBJ2-7|TRBV28
CASSPQREGRNEQYF
TGTGCCAGCAGCCCCCAGCGGGAGGGCCGAAACGAGCAGTACTTC
>-|-|TRBJ2-1|TRBV19
CASERLDGKLPVF
TGTGCCAGTGAAAGACTAGATGGGAAGCTTCCGGTCTTC
>-|many|TRBJ2-3|TRBV7-6
CASSLVDSLTDTQYF
TGTGCCAGCAGCTTGGTAGACTCCCTCACAGATACGCAGTATTTT
>TRBD1|-|TRBJ2-1|TRBV5-1
CASSLPGQVYSYNEQFF
TGCGCCAGCAGCTTGCCAGGACAGGTCTACTCCTACAATGAGCAGTTCTTC
>-|many|TRBJ2-2|TRBV11-2
CASSPPTVFTGELFF
TGTGCCAGCAGCCCCCCCACAGTGTTCACCGGGGAGCTGTTTTTT
>-|many|TRBJ1-1|TRBV4-1
CASSPYTRDTEAFF
TGCGCCAGCAGCCCCTATACGAGGGACACTGAAGCTTTCTTT
>TRBD1|many|TRBJ1-1|TRBV5-6
CASSGSDRGPLNTEAFF
TGTGCCAGCAGCGGGTCGGACAGGGGGCCGCTCAACACTGAAGCTTTCTTT
>-|-|TRBJ2-5|TRBV6-2/TRBV6-3
CASSQTPQETQYF
TGTGCCAGCAGTCAAACCCCACAAGAGACCCAGTACTTC
>-|many|TRBJ1-3|TRBV7-9
CASRQVADGNTIYF
TGTGCCAGCAGACAAGTGGCGGATGGAAACACCATATATTTT
>-|few|TRBJ1-2|TRBV29-1
CSVEPGGRPYGYTF
TGCAGCGTTGAACCGGGGGGCAGGCCCTATGGCTACACCTTC
>-|many|TRBJ2-1|TRBV9
CASSARGAWLAPYNEQFF
TGTGCCAGCAGCGCTAGAGGCGCGTGGCTAGCGCCCTACAATGAGCAGTTCTTC
>TRBD2|few|TRBJ2-5|TRBV4-2
CASSPERDSKTQYF
TGTGCCAGCAGCCCAGAGCGGGATTCGAAGACCCAGTACTTC
>-|-|TRBJ1-3|TRBV25-1
CASSVYRSGNTIYF
TGTGCCAGCAGTGTGTACCGCTCTGGAAACACCATATATTTT
>-|-|TRBJ2-7|TRBV6-5
CASSYSGQGVSYEQYF
TGTGCCAGCAGTTACTCCGGGCAGGGAGTCTCCTACGAGCAGTACTTC
>-|-|TRBJ2-1|TRBV7-2
CASSRDRGLYNEQFF
TGTGCCAGCAGCCGCGATAGGGGCCTGTACAATGAGCAGTTCTTC
>TRBD2|many|TRBJ2-3|TRBV7-4
CASSLKAAMWGGRTSTDTQYF
TGTGCCAGCAGCTTAAAAGCCGCCATGTGGGGCGGGAGGACAAGCACAGATACGCAGTATTTT
>-|-|TRBJ2-2|TRBV5-4
CASSLSQGLNTGELFF
TGTGCCAGCAGCTTGTCGCAGGGGTTGAACACCGGGGAGCTGTTTTTT
>TRBD1|-|TRBJ2-5|TRBV5-5
CASSLGQVGQRETQYF
TGTGCCAGCAGCTTAGGACAGGTGGGGCAGAGGGAGACCCAGTACTTC
>-|many|TRBJ1-1|TRBV29-1
CATGGNTEAFF
TGCGCGACGGGGGGGAACACTGAAGCTTTCTTT
>-|-|TRBJ1-2|TRBV20-1
CSASFQGGYTF
TGCAGTGCTAGTTTCCAGGGCGGCTACACCTTC
>TRBD1|many|TRBJ1-1|TRBV6-5
CASSQGQMNTEAFF
TGTGCCAGCAGTCAGGGACAGATGAACACTGAAGCTTTCTTT
>TRBD1|many|TRBJ2-2|TRBV29-1
CSVQGAIGELFF
TGCAGCGTGCAGGGGGCTATCGGGGAGCTGTTTTTT
>TRBD1|many|TRBJ1-4|TRBV19
CASTDGTALFF
TGTGCCAGTACCGACGGGACAGCCCTGTTTTTT
>-|few|TRBJ2-1|TRBV6-6
CASSLTPGNNEQFF
TGTGCCAGCAGCCTTACTCCCGGGAACAATGAGCAGTTCTTC
>-|-|TRBJ2-1|TRBV6-6
CASSRVGRHDEQFF
TGTGCCAGCAGTCGGGTTGGGCGGCACGATGAGCAGTTCTTC
>TRBD2|many|TRBJ2-7|TRBV9
CASSVGGTSGFPYEQYF
TGTGCCAGCAGCGTAGGCGGGACTAGCGGCTTTCCCTACGAGCAGTACTTC
>-|-|TRBJ2-7|TRBV5-1
CASSPGGPNEQYF
TGCGCCAGCAGCCCAGGGGGGCCCAACGAGCAGTACTTC
>-|many|TRBJ1-2|TRBV5-5
CASSFLDSNYGYTF
TGTGCCAGCAGCTTCTTGGACAGCAACTATGGCTACACCTTC
>-|few|TRBJ2-7|TRBV20-1
CSASLYGSTYEQYF
TGCAGTGCTTCCCTGTACGGGAGTACCTACGAGCAGTACTTC
>-|-|TRBJ1-1|TRBV5-1
CASSLELGAKTEAFF
TGCGCCAGCAGCTTGGAGCTGGGGGCAAAAACTGAAGCTTTCTTT
>TRBD2|many|TRBJ2-1|TRBV7-3
CASSLTSGTSINEQFF
TGTGCCAGCAGCTTAACGTCCGGGACTAGCATCAATGAGCAGTTCTTC
>TRBD2|many|TRBJ2-1|TRBV24-1
CATSDFLAGASLKFF
TGTGCCACCAGTGATTTTCTAGCGGGAGCGAGCTTGAAGTTCTTC
>-|many|TRBJ1-2|TRBV20-1
CSVKAPNYGYTF
TGCAGTGTCAAAGCACCCAACTATGGCTACACCTTC
>TRBD2|many|TRBJ2-5|TRBV5-4
CASSPFRGVETQYF
TGTGCCAGCAGCCCCTTTCGGGGGGTGGAGACCCAGTACTTC
>-|many|TRBJ1-1|TRBV2
CASRDRLNTEAFF
TGTGCCAGCCGAGACAGGTTGAACACTGAAGCTTTCTTT
>TRBD2|few|TRBJ2-1|TRBV20-1
CSATVLGLAGAPNEQFF
TGCAGTGCAACCGTACTTGGGCTAGCGGGAGCCCCCAATGAGCAGTTCTTC
>-|many|TRBJ2-3|TRBV20-1
CSAAPGFSGTDTQYF
TGCAGTGCCGCCCCCGGTTTTAGCGGCACAGATACGCAGTATTTT
>TRBD2|few|TRBJ2-3|TRBV2
CPPAGGNTDTQYF
TGTCCCCCAGCGGGAGGTAACACAGATACGCAGTATTTT
>-|few|TRBJ2-3|TRBV5-5
CASSERTLTDTQYF
TGTGCCAGCAGCGAACGGACACTTACAGATACGCAGTATTTT
>-|once|TRBJ1-1|TRBV29-1
CSAIPGRTEAFF
TGCAGCGCAATCCCCGGGCGCACTGAAGCTTTCTTT
>TRBD2|many|TRBJ2-7|TRBV28
CASSYMRGLAGTYEQYF
TGTGCCAGCAGTTATATGAGAGGACTAGCGGGCACCTACGAGCAGTACTTC
>-|-|TRBJ2-1|TRBV29-1
CSVAAGANEQFF
TGCAGCGTTGCCGCAGGGGCAAATGAGCAGTTCTTC
>-|-|TRBJ1-1|TRBV6-4
CASTIKGDTEAFF
TGTGCCAGCACCATAAAGGGGGACACTGAAGCTTTCTTT
>-|few|TRBJ1-6|TRBV5-1
CASSLADPESSYNSPLHF
TGCGCCAGCAGCTTGGCCGATCCAGAAAGCTCCTATAATTCACCCCTCCACTTT